The next 26 T cell receptor beta chains were all read from a single sample in a study of OX40 agonist ivuxolimab in advanced cancers. Profiling relied on immunoSEQ multiplex PCR, and the TCRdb table lists in-frame clones only, not all of them. The sample carries more than 60,000 clones, about 92% recorded once. The specimen comprised CD4+ or CD8+ T cells sorted from blood, sampled in a trial of the OX40 agonist ivuxolimab. All receptors come from an adult with an advanced solid tumor such as melanoma, head and neck, liver or kidney cancer.

The chain recombines TRBV6-4 with TRBJ2-1; possible D gene TRBD2, 5 bases. The V gene lost 3 bases and the J gene lost 0 bases, with 9 bases spanning the gap. The CDR3 covers 15 residues. Germline values: CDR1 MRHNA, CDR2 SNTAGT. The CDR3, as DNA: TGTGCCAGCAGTGAGCGGGCCGACTCCTACAATGAGCAGTTCTTC. It encodes CASSERADSYNEQFF.

This chain connects TRBV13 to TRBJ2-3; 8 nucleotides line up with TRBD1. The V and J ends lost 4 bases and 1 base, in that order; junction bases with no gene match: 7. CDR3 length equals 16 residues. CDR1 PRHDT and CDR2 FYEKMQ come from the germline V gene (reference sequence). This CDR3 is CASSSYRGMGTDTQYF. In DNA, the CDR3 is TGTGCCAGCAGCTCTTACAGGGGGATGGGCACAGATACGCAGTATTTT.

Only a few counts were recorded for this clone. The chain has TRBV5-4 and TRBJ1-2; 7 bases fit TRBD1. Germline CDR1 reads SGHNT; CDR2 reads YYREEE (reference sequence). The ends lost 4 bases at V and 8 bases at J; junction bases unmatched: 11. There are 14 residues in the CDR3. The CDR3 region has the DNA TGTGCCAGCAGCCCGCAGACAGGGACGGGGGGCTACACCTTC. As protein: CASSPQTGTGGYTF.

The chain couples TRBV28 to TRBJ2-5, with D uncertain. From germline, CDR1 is MDHEN and CDR2 SYDVKM. The CDR3 covers 12 residues. V shed 5 bases and J shed 5 bases, with 9 bases lying between them. The CDR3 bases are TGTGCCAGCAGTCCCCTGGGGGAGACCCAGTACTTC. It codes for CASSPLGETQYF.

The chain links TRBV7-3 to TRBJ2-3; TRBD2 matches 11 bases. CDR3 length: 15 amino acids. Germline-derived CDR1 and CDR2 are SGHTA and FQGTGA. Trimming took 5 bases from V and 4 from J; bases not matched to a gene: 5. The CDR3 sequence is CASSKTSGVADTQYF. DNA for the CDR3: TGTGCCAGCAGCAAGACTAGCGGGGTAGCAGATACGCAGTATTTT.

The chain is built from TRBV9 and TRBJ2-3; D not certain. In germline, CDR1 is SGDLS, CDR2 YYNGEE. V lost 1 base, J lost 3 bases, and 15 bases lay in between. CDR3 length: 16 amino acids. The CDR3 DNA reads as TGTGCCAGCAGCGTATATTGGGTTGGAAGTACAGATACGCAGTATTTT. This encodes CASSVYWVGSTDTQYF.

This sequence joins TRBV19 and TRBJ2-1, with 12 nucleotides matching TRBD1. Germline CDR1 reads LNHDA; CDR2 reads SQIVND (reference sequence). The CDR3 spans 17 residues. V dropped 2 bases and J dropped 5; count of bases not matched to a gene: 7. For the CDR3, the DNA is TGTGCCAGTAGTATAAACACCGGGACAGGGGGCAACAATGAGCAGTTCTTC. Residues: CASSINTGTGGNNEQFF.

The chain joins TRBV5-6 to TRBJ2-5; 7 bases fit TRBD1. Trimming took 2 bases from V and 1 from J; bases not matched to a gene: 5. Germline CDR1 reads SGHDT; CDR2 reads YYEEEE. CDR3 length: 15 residues. CDR3 DNA: TGTGCCAGCAGCTTAACACAGGGGACCCAAGAGACCCAGTACTTC. Protein sequence: CASSLTQGTQETQYF.

V and J are TRBV27 and TRBJ2-1; 10 bases fit TRBD2. With 6 bases clipped from V and 6 bases from J, the junction kept 26 bases outside the gene matches. The CDR3 loop spans 21 amino acids. CDR1 is MNHEY, CDR2 SMNVEV, per germline (reference sequence). The CDR3 sequence is CASRLTLRGRGLAGVSNEQFF. In DNA, the CDR3 is TGTGCCAGCAGGTTGACCCTACGGGGTAGAGGGCTAGCGGGAGTCTCCAATGAGCAGTTCTTC.

V gene TRBV7-2 combines with J gene TRBJ1-2; D not certain. CDR1 SGHTA and CDR2 FQGNSA come from the germline V gene. V shed 0 bases and J shed 0 bases, with 5 bases lying between them. The CDR3 is made up of 14 amino acids. CDR3 loop: CASSLASANYGYTF. As DNA, the CDR3 is TGTGCCAGCAGCTTAGCCTCAGCTAACTATGGCTACACCTTC. Filled out from reference TRBV7-2 and TRBJ1-2, the complete variable domain reads GAGVSQSPSNKVTEKGKDVELRCDPISGHTALYWYRQSLGQGLEFLIYFQGNSAPDKSGLPSDRFSAERTGGSVSTLTIQRTQQEDSAVYLCASSLASANYGYTFGSGTRLTVV.

V is TRBV5-1 and J is TRBJ1-2; D is ambiguous. This CDR3 has 13 amino acids. The germline gives CDR1 SGHRS, CDR2 YFSETQ. Trimming stripped 0 bases from V and 6 bases from J, with 9 bases between. CDR3 amino acids: CASSLEGSDGYTF. The DNA of the CDR3 is TGCGCCAGCAGCTTGGAGGGATCTGATGGCTACACCTTC.

The chain couples TRBV28 to TRBJ2-3, with D maybe TRBD1 (5 bases). The CDR3 consists of 13 residues. V shed 6 bases and J shed 2 bases, with 9 bases lying between them. Germline V gene sequence: CDR1 MDHEN, CDR2 SYDVKM. CDR3 sequence reads: CASRGQNTDTQYF. DNA of the CDR3: TGTGCCAGCAGGGGGCAGAACACAGATACGCAGTATTTT. Full variable domain (outside the CDR3, taken from reference TRBV28 and TRBJ2-3): DVKVTQSSRYLVKRTGEKVFLECVQDMDHENMFWYRQDPGLGLRLIYFSYDVKMKEKGDIPEGYSVSREKKERFSLILESASTNQTSMYLCASRGQNTDTQYFGPGTRLTVL.

V and J are TRBV6-1 and TRBJ2-4; TRBD1 is a possible D gene (5 bases). V lost 1 base, J lost 1 base, and 11 bases lay in between. This CDR3 comprises 16 residues. Germline CDR1 and CDR2: MNHNS and SASEGT. CDR3 in amino acids: CASSEGAGWAKNIQYF. Written as DNA, the CDR3 is TGTGCCAGCAGTGAAGGGGCAGGGTGGGCCAAAAACATTCAGTACTTC.

The CDR3 here is CASKTGGSNQPQHF. Here the CDR3 DNA reads TGTGCCAGTAAAACAGGGGGGAGCAATCAGCCCCAGCATTTT. V gene TRBV19 combines with J gene TRBJ1-5; TRBD1 agrees at 8 bases. CDR3 size: 14 residues. Germline trimming cut 7 bases from V and 1 base from J; bases unmatched to any gene: 3. The germline gives CDR1 LNHDA, CDR2 SQIVND (reference sequence).

This CDR3 is CASSPSWSSYNEQFF. The CDR3 bases are TGCGCCAGCAGCCCTAGCTGGAGCTCCTACAATGAGCAGTTCTTC. The gene calls are TRBV4-3 and TRBJ2-1, with D possibly matching TRBD2 (5 bases). Germline loops: CDR1 LGHNA, CDR2 YSLEER. CDR3 length: 15 residues. V lost 4 bases, J lost 0 bases, and 10 bases lay in between.

V usage is TRBV5-1 and J usage is TRBJ2-7; 8 nucleotides agree with TRBD1. This CDR3 is 15 amino acids long. Germline loops: CDR1 SGHRS, CDR2 YFSETQ. Losses at the gene ends were 0 bases for V and 6 bases for J; bases not matched to a gene: 8. The DNA for the CDR3 is TGCGCCAGCAGCTTGGTCTTTGCAGGGGGCGGCGAGCAGTACTTC. Translating it yields CASSLVFAGGGEQYF.

The chain joins TRBV10-3 to TRBJ2-7, with D possibly TRBD2 on 6 matching bases. There are 14 residues in the CDR3. Deletions cut 0 bases from V and 2 bases from J, with 8 bases between. Per germline, CDR1 ENHRY and CDR2 SYGVKD. The CDR3 DNA follows: TGTGCCATCAGTGAGTCGGCGGGACCCTACGAGCAGTACTTC. Translating it yields CAISESAGPYEQYF.

The V call is TRBV10-3, the J call TRBJ2-3, with D maybe TRBD1 (5 bases). From germline, CDR1 is ENHRY and CDR2 SYGVKD. Trimming took off 3 bases at V and 2 bases at J, with 9 bases between the two ends. This CDR3 comprises 14 residues. The CDR3 loop reads CAISDGQFTDTQYF. CDR3 bases: TGTGCCATCAGTGATGGACAATTCACAGATACGCAGTATTTT.

The V gene is TRBV29-1, the J gene TRBJ1-3, with unresolved D. CDR3 length equals 12 residues. CDR1 is SQVTM, CDR2 ANQGSEA, per germline. V lost 6 bases, J lost 3 bases, and 9 bases lay in between. The CDR3 loop is CSVLSSGNTIYF. CDR3 in DNA: TGCAGCGTCCTCTCGAGTGGAAACACCATATATTTT.

This clone was observed once. This chain connects TRBV7-8 to TRBJ2-7; 9 nucleotides agree with TRBD1. V shed 2 bases, J shed 2 bases, and the junction held 7 bases outside the gene matches. From germline, CDR1 is SGHVS and CDR2 FQNEAQ. CDR3 length: 16 residues. CDR3 amino acids: CASSLPGQGIPYEQYF. Here the CDR3 DNA reads TGTGCCAGCAGCTTACCGGGACAGGGCATCCCCTACGAGCAGTACTTC.

The J gene is TRBJ2-3, the V gene TRBV9; 7 nucleotides align to TRBD2. V trimming: 4 bases; J trimming: 3 bases; junction bases outside the gene matches: 11. The CDR3 spans 16 residues. CDR1 is SGDLS and CDR2 is YYNGEE in the germline V gene. The DNA for the CDR3 is TGTGCCAGCAGCTCGGCCCAGGGAGGGAATACAGATACGCAGTATTTT. This codes for CASSSAQGGNTDTQYF.

This chain joins TRBV5-1 and TRBJ1-6; 7 bases map to TRBD1. From germline, CDR1 is SGHRS and CDR2 YFSETQ. The CDR3 is 17 amino acids. V dropped 4 bases and J dropped 6; count of bases not matched to a gene: 13. In nucleotides, the CDR3 is TGCGCCAGCAGCCCCTTGGTAGGGGACAGCCTTAATTCACCCCTCCACTTT. Encoded protein: CASSPLVGDSLNSPLHF.

The chain uses TRBV29-1 and TRBJ2-5; TRBD2 is a possible D gene (5 bases). Germline assignment: CDR1 SQVTM and CDR2 ANQGSEA. There are 12 residues in the CDR3. The V end lost 4 bases, the J end lost 1 base, and 7 bases lay between the germline ends. In nucleotides, the CDR3 is TGCAGCGTTGGGGGAGTCCAAGAGACCCAGTACTTC. Its protein product is CSVGGVQETQYF.

The gene calls are TRBV7-2 and TRBJ2-3, with 7 bases fitting TRBD2. The CDR3 has 15 residues. Germline V gene lookup returns CDR1 SGHTA and CDR2 FQGNSA. After removal of 5 bases from V and 2 bases from J, the junction contained 7 bases not matched to a gene. CDR3 bases: TGTGCCAGCAGCCTCAGCGGGGTCTTCACAGATACGCAGTATTTT. Residues: CASSLSGVFTDTQYF.

The CDR3 region is CASSRRLAGDDEQFF. The CDR3 DNA sequence: TGTGCCAGCAGCCGCCGGCTAGCGGGAGACGATGAGCAGTTCTTC. This rearrangement joins TRBV5-6 to TRBJ2-1, with 10 bases that match TRBD2. V trimming: 4 bases; J trimming: 8 bases; junction bases outside the gene matches: 9. From germline, CDR1 is SGHDT and CDR2 YYEEEE. The CDR3 runs to 15 residues.

V and J are TRBV27 and TRBJ1-1, with a tentative D call TRBD1 (6 bases). The CDR3 has 12 amino acids. The V gene's germline CDR1 is MNHEY and CDR2 SMNVEV (reference sequence). V was clipped by 8 bases and J by 6 bases, with 13 bases between them. Written as DNA, the CDR3 is TGTGCCAGCGGGACAAGATCCGCTGAAGCTTTCTTT. Its protein is CASGTRSAEAFF.